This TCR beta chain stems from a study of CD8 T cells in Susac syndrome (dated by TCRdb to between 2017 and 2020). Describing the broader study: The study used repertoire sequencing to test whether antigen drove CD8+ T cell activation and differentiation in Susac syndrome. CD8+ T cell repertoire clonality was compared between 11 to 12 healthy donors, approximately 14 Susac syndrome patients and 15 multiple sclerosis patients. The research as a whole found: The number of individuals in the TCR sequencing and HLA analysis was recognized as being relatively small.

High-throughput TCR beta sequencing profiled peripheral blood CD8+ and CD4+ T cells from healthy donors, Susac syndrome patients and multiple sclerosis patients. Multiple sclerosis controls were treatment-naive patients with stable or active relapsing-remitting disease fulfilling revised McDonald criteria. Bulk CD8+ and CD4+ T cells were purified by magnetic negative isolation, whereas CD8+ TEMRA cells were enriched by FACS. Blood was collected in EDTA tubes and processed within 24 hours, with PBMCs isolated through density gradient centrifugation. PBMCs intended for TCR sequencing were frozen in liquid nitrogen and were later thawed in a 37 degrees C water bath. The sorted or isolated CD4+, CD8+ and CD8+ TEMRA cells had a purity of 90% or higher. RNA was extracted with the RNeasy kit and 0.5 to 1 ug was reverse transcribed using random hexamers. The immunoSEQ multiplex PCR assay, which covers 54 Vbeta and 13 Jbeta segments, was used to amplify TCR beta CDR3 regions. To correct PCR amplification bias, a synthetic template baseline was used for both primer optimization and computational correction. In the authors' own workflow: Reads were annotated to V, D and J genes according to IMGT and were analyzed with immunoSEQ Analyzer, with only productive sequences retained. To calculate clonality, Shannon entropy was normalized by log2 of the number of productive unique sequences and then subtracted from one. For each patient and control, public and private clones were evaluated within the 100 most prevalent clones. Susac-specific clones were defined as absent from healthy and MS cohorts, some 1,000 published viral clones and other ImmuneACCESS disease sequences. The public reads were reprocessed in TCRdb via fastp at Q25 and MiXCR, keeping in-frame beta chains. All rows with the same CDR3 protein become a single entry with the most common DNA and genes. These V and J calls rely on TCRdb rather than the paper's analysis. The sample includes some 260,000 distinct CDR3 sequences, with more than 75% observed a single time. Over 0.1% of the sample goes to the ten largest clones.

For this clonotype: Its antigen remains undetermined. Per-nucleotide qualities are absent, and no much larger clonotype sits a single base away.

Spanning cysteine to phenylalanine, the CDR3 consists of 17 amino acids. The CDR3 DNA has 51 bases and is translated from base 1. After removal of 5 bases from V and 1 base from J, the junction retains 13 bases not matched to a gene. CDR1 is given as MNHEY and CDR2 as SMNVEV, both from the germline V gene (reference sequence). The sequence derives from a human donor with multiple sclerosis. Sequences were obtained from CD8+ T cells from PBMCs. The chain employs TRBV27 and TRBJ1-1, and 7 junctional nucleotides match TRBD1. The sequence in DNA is TGTGCCAGCAGTCGGATCCTGGCAGGGGGTCGGAACACTGAAGCTTTCTTT. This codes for CASSRILAGGRNTEAFF.